This T cell receptor (beta chain) was obtained from a study of technical replicates of blood from a few donors. The protocol was immunoSEQ multiplex PCR, while the TCRdb copy is restricted to in-frame clones and leaves out a portion. Of 60,000 to 85,000 clones detected, 90% to 95% appear once; the ten largest clones hold 0.3% to 0.45%. This clone showed up just once. Sequencing was performed on T cells isolated from PBMCs. The source is a human donor in good health.

The CDR3 DNA sequence: TGTGCCAGCAGTGGTACGAGCTCCTACGAGCAGTACTTC. Its translation: CASSGTSSYEQYF. The chain is built from TRBV2 and TRBJ2-7; no definite D call. Trimming shortened V by 4 bases and J by 0 bases, and 7 bases separated the two germline ends. The CDR3 consists of 13 residues. Germline V gene sequence: CDR1 SNHLY, CDR2 FYNNEI.